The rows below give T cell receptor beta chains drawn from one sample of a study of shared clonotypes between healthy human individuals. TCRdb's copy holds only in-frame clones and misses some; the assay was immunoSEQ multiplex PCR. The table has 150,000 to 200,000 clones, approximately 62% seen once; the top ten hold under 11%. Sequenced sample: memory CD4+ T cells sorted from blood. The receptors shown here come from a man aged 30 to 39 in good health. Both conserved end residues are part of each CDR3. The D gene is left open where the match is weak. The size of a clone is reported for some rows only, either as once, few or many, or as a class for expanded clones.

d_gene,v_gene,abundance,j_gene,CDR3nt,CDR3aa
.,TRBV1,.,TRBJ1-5,TGCACCAGCAGCCAAATGCCCCGGGACAGGACCTTTTATAGCAATCAGCCCCAGCATTTT,CTSSQMPRDRTFYSNQPQHF
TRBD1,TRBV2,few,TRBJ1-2,TGTGCCAGCAGTGAAAGGGGGCATGGCTACACCTTC,CASSERGHGYTF
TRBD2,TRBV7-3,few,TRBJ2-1,TGTGCCAGCAGTTCGATAGCGGGAGCGCAGTTCTTC,CASSSIAGAQFF
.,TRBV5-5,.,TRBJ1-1,TGTGCCAGCAGTCCCATAGTGGACACTGAAGCTTTCTTT,CASSPIVDTEAFF
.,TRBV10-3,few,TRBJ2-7,TGTGCCATCAGTAAAACAGGGAGATCCTACGAGCAGTACTTC,CAISKTGRSYEQYF
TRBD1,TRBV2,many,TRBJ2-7,TGTGCCAGCAATGGACAGGGCCCCTACGAGCAGTACTTC,CASNGQGPYEQYF
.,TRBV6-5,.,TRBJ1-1,TGTGCCAGCAGTTACGATCCGACCTTGGGCACTGAAGCTTTCTTT,CASSYDPTLGTEAFF
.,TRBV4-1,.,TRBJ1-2,TGCGCCAGCAGCCACCCGGCAACTAACTATGGCTACACCTTC,CASSHPATNYGYTF
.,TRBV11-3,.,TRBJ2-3,TGTGCCAGCACCCAAAGGAGCGGAGCCACAGATACGCAGTATTTT,CASTQRSGATDTQYF
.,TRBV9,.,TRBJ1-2,TGTGCCAGCAGCGTAGGGGGGGCAAACTATGGCTACACCTTC,CASSVGGANYGYTF
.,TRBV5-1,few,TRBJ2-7,TGCGCCAGCAGCTTGGCAACAAATTACGAGCAGTACTTC,CASSLATNYEQYF
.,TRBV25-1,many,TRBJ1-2,TGTGCCAGCAGTAGCGGGACTCTTGGCTACACCTTC,CASSSGTLGYTF
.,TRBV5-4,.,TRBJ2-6,TGTGCCAGCAGCCACGTGACAGGGGCCAACGTCCTGACTTTC,CASSHVTGANVLTF
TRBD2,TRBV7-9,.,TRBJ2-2,TGTGCCAGCAGCCGTCGACTAGCGGGAGTTCGTTCCGGGGAGCTGTTTTTT,CASSRRLAGVRSGELFF
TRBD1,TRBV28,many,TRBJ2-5,TGTGCCAGCAGGGGACAGGGGATCGGAACGACCCAGTACTTC,CASRGQGIGTTQYF
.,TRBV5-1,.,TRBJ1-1,TGCGCCAGCAGGAGGGATATAAGGGAGACTGAAGCTTTCTTT,CASRRDIRETEAFF
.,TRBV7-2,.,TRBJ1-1,TGTGCCAGCAGCTTCAGCCGGGACATGAACACTGAAGCTTTCTTT,CASSFSRDMNTEAFF
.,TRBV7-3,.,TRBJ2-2,TGTGCCAGCAGCTTATCCGGGAGCGGCGGGGAGCTGTTTTTT,CASSLSGSGGELFF
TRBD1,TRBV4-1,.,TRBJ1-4,TGCGCCAGCAGCCAATCATACGGGACAGGGACGACTAATGAAAAACTGTTTTTT,CASSQSYGTGTTNEKLFF
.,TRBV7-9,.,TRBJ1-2,TGTGCCAGCAGCTTAGATGTGGGGGCGAGGGGCTACACCTTC,CASSLDVGARGYTF
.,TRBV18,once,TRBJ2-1,TGTGCCAGCTCACCATCCGGGGATGAGCAGTTCTTC,CASSPSGDEQFF
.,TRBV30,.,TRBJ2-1,TGTGCCTGGAGTAGCCTAGCCGCTGGGTACAATGAGCAGTTCTTC,CAWSSLAAGYNEQFF
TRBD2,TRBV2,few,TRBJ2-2,TGTGCCGGAGGGACTAGCGGGACCGGGGAGCTGTTTTTT,CAGGTSGTGELFF